This record concerns one T cell receptor beta chain sequence. The antigen is undetermined. TCRdb recomputed calls from the 5' RACE reads with MiXCR, one row per CDR3 protein. The sample holds fewer than 200,000 distinct CDR3 sequences; approximately 18% are singletons and the top ten take around 3.9%. This entry belongs to a study of T-cell memory formation after mild COVID-19. Findings and caveats of the study: Memory from before infection featured some responding clones, which suggests cross-reactive memory joined.

This receptor was obtained from a man aged 18 to 29 who had mild COVID-19 (a few samples of this study predate the infection). Cell type and time point are not known. Sequenced: PBMCs or a T cell subset sorted from them (not recorded which).

This chain's CDR3 is CASSPLSPGGRSNYGYTF. CDR3 coding DNA: TGTGCCAGCAGTCCGCTCTCCCCGGGCGGAAGATCAAACTATGGCTACACCTTC. The chain recombines TRBV7-7 with TRBJ1-2; D unclear. The CDR3 extends over 18 amino acids. With 6 bases removed from V and 2 bases from J, the gap between germline ends came to 25 bases. CDR1 and CDR2 (germline): SSHAT, FNYEAQ (reference sequence).